This TCR beta chain was profiled in a study of T cells expressing NK-cell markers. Looking at the study overall: Investigators obtained TCR beta repertoires from sorted CD3+CD56+NKG2C+, CD3+CD56+NKG2C- and CD3+CD56-NKG2C+ T cells. The eight sequenced donors comprised seven who were HCMV-seropositive and one who was seronegative. Study-wide results and limits: One observes that, in a handful of donors, these clonotypes were also the leading ones within the CD3+CD56-NKG2C+ fraction. Roughly 6 of the donors carried dominant NKG2C+ clonotypes that took up roughly 1.0-8% of their CD8+ T cells.

TCRdb reprocessed the 5' RACE reads, with one entry per CDR3 protein and no DNA. Seen in this sample are about 380,000 distinct CDR3 sequences; the ten most common clones hold around 5%. Germline loops: CDR1 MNHNS, CDR2 SASEGT. The CDR3 consists of 14 residues. As concerns this clonotype: Its antigen is not known.

This TCR was sampled from a man aged 18-69 years in good health. The sequenced sample consisted of blood T cells: a sorted CD56 or NKG2C T cell subset, CD4+ or CD8+ T cells, or bulk PBMC T cells (not recorded which). This rearrangement joins TRBV6-1 to TRBJ1-1; the D gene TCRdb calls, TRBD1, cannot be checked with no DNA. The CDR3 sequence: CASMGGRHNTEAFF.